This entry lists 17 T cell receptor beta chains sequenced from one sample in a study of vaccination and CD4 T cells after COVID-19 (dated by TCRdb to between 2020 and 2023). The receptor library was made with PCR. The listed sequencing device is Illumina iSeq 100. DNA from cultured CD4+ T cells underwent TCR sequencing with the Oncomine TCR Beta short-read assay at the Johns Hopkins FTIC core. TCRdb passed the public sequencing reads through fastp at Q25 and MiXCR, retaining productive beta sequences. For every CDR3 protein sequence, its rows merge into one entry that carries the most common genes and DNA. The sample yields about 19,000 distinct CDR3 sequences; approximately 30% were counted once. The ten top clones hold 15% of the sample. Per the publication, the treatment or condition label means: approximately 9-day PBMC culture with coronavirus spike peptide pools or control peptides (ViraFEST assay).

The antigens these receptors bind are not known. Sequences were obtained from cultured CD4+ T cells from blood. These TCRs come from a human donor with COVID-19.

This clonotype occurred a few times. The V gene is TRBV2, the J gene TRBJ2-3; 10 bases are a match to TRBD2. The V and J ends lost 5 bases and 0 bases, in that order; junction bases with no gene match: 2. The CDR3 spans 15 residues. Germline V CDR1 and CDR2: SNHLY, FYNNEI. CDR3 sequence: CASSPAGGSTDTQYF. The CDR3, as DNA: TGTGCCAGCAGTCCAGCGGGGGGGAGCACAGATACGCAGTATTTT.

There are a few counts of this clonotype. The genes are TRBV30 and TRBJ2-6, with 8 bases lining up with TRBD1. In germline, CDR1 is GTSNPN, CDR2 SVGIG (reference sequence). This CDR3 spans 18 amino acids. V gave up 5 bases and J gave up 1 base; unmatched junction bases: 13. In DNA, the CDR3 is TGTGCCTGGCCCAGGACAGGGCCCCCACCTTCTGGGGCCAACGTCCTGACTTTC. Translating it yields CAWPRTGPPPSGANVLTF.

The chain's CDR3 is CASSRETGAVGYTF. CDR3 nucleotides: TGCGCCAGCAGCAGGGAGACAGGGGCGGTTGGCTACACCTTC. This chain uses TRBV5-1 with TRBJ1-2; 8 nucleotides match TRBD1. Germline trimming cut 4 bases from V and 7 bases from J; bases unmatched to any gene: 9. This CDR3 is 14 amino acids long. Looked up from germline, CDR1 is SGHRS and CDR2 is YFSETQ.

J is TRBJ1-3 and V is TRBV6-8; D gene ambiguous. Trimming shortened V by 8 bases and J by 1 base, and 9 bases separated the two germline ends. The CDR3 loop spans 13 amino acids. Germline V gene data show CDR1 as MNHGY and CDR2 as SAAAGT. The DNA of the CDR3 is TGTGCCAGCTACACAGAGTCTGGAAACACCATATATTTT. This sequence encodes CASYTESGNTIYF.

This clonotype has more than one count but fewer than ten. The CDR3 region has the DNA TGTGCCAGCAGTACGAGGACAGGGGGCAAAGGTCTGAGGAATTCACCCCTCCACTTT. Translation: CASSTRTGGKGLRNSPLHF. J is TRBJ1-6 and V is TRBV6-1; 11 nucleotides line up with TRBD1. CDR1 and CDR2 from the germline V gene are MNHNS and SASEGT. J gave up 7 bases and V 5 bases, and 16 bases lay outside the gene matches. This CDR3 comprises 19 residues.

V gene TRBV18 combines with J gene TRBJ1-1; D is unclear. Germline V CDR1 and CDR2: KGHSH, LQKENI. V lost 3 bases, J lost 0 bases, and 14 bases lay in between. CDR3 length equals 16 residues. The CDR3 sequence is CASSPTVRAMNTEAFF. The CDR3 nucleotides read TGTGCCAGCTCACCTACAGTCCGGGCTATGAACACTGAAGCTTTCTTT.

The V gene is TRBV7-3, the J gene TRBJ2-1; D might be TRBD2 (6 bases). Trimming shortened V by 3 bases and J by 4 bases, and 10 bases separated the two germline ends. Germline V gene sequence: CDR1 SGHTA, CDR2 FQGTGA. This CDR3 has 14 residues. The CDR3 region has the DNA TGTGCCAGCAGCTTCTGGCGGGGATACAATGAGCAGTTCTTC. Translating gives CASSFWRGYNEQFF.

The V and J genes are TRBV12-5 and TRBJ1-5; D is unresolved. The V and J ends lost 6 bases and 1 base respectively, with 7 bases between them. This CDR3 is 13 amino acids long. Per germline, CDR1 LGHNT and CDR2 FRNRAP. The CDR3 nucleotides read TGTGCTAGTGGACCCGGAAGCAATCAGCCCCAGCATTTT. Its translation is CASGPGSNQPQHF.

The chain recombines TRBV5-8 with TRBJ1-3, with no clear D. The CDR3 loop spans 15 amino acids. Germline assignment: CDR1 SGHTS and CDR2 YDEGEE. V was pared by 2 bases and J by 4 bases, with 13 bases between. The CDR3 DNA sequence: TGTGCCAGCAGCTTCCAGGCTGCAATCGGAAACACCATATATTTT. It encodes CASSFQAAIGNTIYF.

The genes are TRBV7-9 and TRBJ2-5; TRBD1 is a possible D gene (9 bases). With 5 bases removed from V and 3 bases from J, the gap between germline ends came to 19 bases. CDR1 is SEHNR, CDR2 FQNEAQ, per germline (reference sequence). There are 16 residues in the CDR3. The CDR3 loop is CASSPGTRTGEETQYF. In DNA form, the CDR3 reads TGTGCCAGCAGCCCCGGGACTAGGACAGGGGAAGAGACCCAGTACTTC.

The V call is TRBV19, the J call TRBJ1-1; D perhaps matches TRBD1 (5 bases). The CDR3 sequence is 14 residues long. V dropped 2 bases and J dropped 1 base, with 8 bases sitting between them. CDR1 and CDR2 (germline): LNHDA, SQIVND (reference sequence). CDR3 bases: TGTGCCAGTAGTATACAGGGATCGAACACTGAAGCTTTCTTT. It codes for CASSIQGSNTEAFF.

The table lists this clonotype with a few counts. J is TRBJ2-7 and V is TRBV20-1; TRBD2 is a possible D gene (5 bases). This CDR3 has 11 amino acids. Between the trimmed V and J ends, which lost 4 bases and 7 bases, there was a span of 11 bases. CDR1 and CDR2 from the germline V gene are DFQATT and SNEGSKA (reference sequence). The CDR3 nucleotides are TGCAGTGCTAAAAGAGAGGGAGAGCAGTACTTC. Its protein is CSAKREGEQYF.

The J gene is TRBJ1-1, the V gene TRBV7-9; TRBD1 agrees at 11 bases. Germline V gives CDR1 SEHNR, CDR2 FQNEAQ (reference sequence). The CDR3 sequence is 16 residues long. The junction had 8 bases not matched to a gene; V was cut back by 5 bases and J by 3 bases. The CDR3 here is CASSHRDRGRYTEAFF. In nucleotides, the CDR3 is TGTGCCAGCAGCCACCGGGACAGGGGGAGGTACACTGAAGCTTTCTTT.

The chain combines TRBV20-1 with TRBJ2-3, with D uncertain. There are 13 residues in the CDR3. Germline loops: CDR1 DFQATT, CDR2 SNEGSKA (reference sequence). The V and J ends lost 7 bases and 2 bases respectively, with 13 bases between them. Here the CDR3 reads CSVRLAITDTQYF. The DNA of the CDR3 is TGCAGTGTAAGACTGGCGATCACAGATACGCAGTATTTT.

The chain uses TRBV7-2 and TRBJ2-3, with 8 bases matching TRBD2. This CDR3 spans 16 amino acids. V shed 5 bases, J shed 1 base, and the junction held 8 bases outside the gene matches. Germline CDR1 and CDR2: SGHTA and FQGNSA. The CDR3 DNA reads TGTGCCAGCAGCGGCGCTCGGGGGGGCCGCACAGATACGCAGTATTTT. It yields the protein CASSGARGGRTDTQYF.

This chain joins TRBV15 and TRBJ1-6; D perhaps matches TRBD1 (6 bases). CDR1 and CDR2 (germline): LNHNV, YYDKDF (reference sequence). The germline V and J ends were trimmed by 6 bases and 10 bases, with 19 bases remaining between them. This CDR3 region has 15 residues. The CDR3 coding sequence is TGTGCCACCAGGCAGGAGAGAGGGGGACGCTCACCCCTCCACTTT. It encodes CATRQERGGRSPLHF.

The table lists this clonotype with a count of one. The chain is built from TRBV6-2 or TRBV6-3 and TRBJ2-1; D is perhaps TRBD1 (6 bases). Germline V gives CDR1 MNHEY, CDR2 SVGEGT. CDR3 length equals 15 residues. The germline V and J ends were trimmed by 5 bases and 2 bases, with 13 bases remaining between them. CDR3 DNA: TGTGCCAGCAGTACTACAGGGATACCCTACAATGAGCAGTTCTTC. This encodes CASSTTGIPYNEQFF.